This TCR beta chain was retrieved from a study of control samples from healthy donors and cancer patients. The CDR3 has 15 residues. V was trimmed by 0 bases and J by 11 bases, leaving 16 bases between them. Germline CDR1 LNHNV, CDR2 YYDKDF (reference sequence). The protocol was immunoSEQ multiplex PCR, while the TCRdb copy is restricted to in-frame clones and leaves out a portion. The repertoire consists of 150,000 or so clones, with roughly 93% occurring once and the leading ten covering 5.8%. This sequence was found in a young man in good health. This chain links TRBV15 with TRBJ1-4; D is uncertain. Material for sequencing was blood. The CDR3 nucleotides are TGTGCCACCAGCAGAGATCGGTCGGAGGGTAGGAAACTGTTTTTT. Translating it yields CATSRDRSEGRKLFF.